The rows below give T cell receptor beta chains drawn from one sample of a study of blood T cell repertoires in COVID-19. Repertoires were generated with immunoSEQ multiplex PCR, while TCRdb's copy carries only in-frame clones and drops some. The sample lists more than 300,000 clones, roughly nine tenths occurring once. Specimen: PBMCs or T cells enriched from blood (not recorded which). These receptors all stem from a woman in her thirties or forties who had been exposed to COVID-19. CDR3s leave out the opening cysteine and the closing phenylalanine or tryptophan.

TRBV27	ASSPTSKNIQY
TRBV27	ASSLSPDRGRTEAF
TRBV4-2	ASSQALAGGDTQY
TRBV5-8	ASSRAGTNTEAF
TRBV12-5	ASGSPPWDTRSGANVLT
TRBV5-6	ASSPGQDHYGYT
TRBV3-1/TRBV3-2	ASSLAGERADTQY
TRBV5-4	ASSLGGAAGSGYT
TRBV7-9	ASSLPTSGGPGNTIY
TRBV7-6	ASSYLAGGTDTQY
TRBV6-5	ASSYRGIAGELF
TRBV5-1	ASSPGQGNTGELF
TRBV18	ASSTGQGGVETQY
TRBV5-1	ASSLVTGTYEQY
TRBV5-4	ASSIVPRDTQY
TRBV2	ASRAQVPYNEQF
TRBV5-8	ASSFPLVPAF
TRBV18	ASSPRAGDTGEAF
TRBV5-4	ASSPAGTHRRQGLGGYT